These 29 T cell receptor beta chains originate from one sample sequenced in a study of identical twins. TCRdb re-called the 5' RACE reads with MiXCR, one entry per CDR3 protein. Of under 300,000 distinct CDR3 sequences in the sample, more than 13% were seen once. The source material was memory (CD45RO+) T cells sorted from blood. These receptors were taken from a woman aged 18-35 years in good health.

The V call is TRBV2, the J call TRBJ2-7; TRBD1 matches 9 bases. Germline CDR1 and CDR2: SNHLY and FYNNEI. CDR3 length equals 13 residues. V lost 8 bases, J lost 8 bases, and 10 bases stayed unmatched. The CDR3 coding sequence is TGTGCCAGCTCTGGGGACAGGGAACGGCAGCAGTACTTC. This gives the protein CASSGDRERQQYF.

The count of this clonotype is one. The chain uses TRBV20-1 and TRBJ1-3; D may be TRBD1 (5 bases). CDR1 DFQATT and CDR2 SNEGSKA come from the germline V gene (reference sequence). The CDR3 length is 12 residues. V was trimmed by 1 base and J by 8 bases, leaving 9 bases between them. In nucleotides, the CDR3 is TGCAGTGCTAGAGCGGGACGGGACACCATATATTTT. Translation: CSARAGRDTIYF.

This clonotype turned up a few times. The chain recombines TRBV4-3 with TRBJ1-4; a possible D gene is TRBD1 (6 bases). The CDR3 has 16 residues. V lost 4 bases and J 0 bases, leaving 12 bases between the germline ends. Germline V gene lookup returns CDR1 LGHNA and CDR2 YSLEER. The CDR3 sequence is CASSPRRGTTNEKLFF. The CDR3 DNA sequence: TGCGCCAGCAGCCCCCGCAGGGGCACAACTAATGAAAAACTGTTTTTT.

The chain is built from TRBV7-8 and TRBJ2-3; TRBD2 is a possible D gene (5 bases). CDR1 is SGHVS and CDR2 is FQNEAQ in the germline V gene. The CDR3 has 13 residues. The germline V and J ends were trimmed by 5 bases and 5 bases, with 11 bases remaining between them. CDR3 DNA sequence: TGTGCCAGCAGCCGATTAGCGAGAGATACGCAGTATTTT. It is translated as CASSRLARDTQYF.

The chain joins TRBV5-6 to TRBJ2-7, with D possibly TRBD2 on 6 matching bases. This CDR3 is 15 amino acids long. Germline assignment: CDR1 SGHDT and CDR2 YYEEEE. The germline V and J ends were trimmed by 4 bases and 1 base, with 15 bases remaining between them. The CDR3 sequence is CASSPQAGFSYEQYF. For the CDR3, the DNA is TGTGCCAGCAGCCCCCAAGCGGGTTTTTCCTACGAGCAGTACTTC.

The V and J genes are TRBV4-2 and TRBJ2-7; 10 bases fit TRBD1. The J segment lost 0 bases and the V segment lost 3 bases, leaving 11 bases of the junction unmatched. Germline CDR1 and CDR2: LGHNA and YNFKEQ. The CDR3 has 18 residues. CDR3 residues: CASSHEKGRTGGSYEQYF. The CDR3 bases are TGTGCCAGCAGCCACGAAAAGGGACGGACAGGGGGCTCCTACGAGCAGTACTTC.

This clonotype has a handful of counts. V and J are TRBV7-3 and TRBJ2-7, with a weak D call TRBD2 (6 bases). Per the germline V gene, CDR1 is SGHTA and CDR2 is FQGTGA. The CDR3 length is 15 residues. V was clipped by 4 bases and J by 2 bases, with 15 bases between them. This CDR3 is CASSYGAGNTYEQYF. CDR3 DNA: TGTGCCAGCAGCTACGGGGCGGGGAACACCTACGAGCAGTACTTC. Using reference TRBV7-3 and TRBJ2-7 for the parts outside the CDR3, the full variable domain is GAGVSQTPSNKVTEKGKYVELRCDPISGHTALYWYRQSLGQGPEFLIYFQGTGAADDSGLPNDRFFAVRPEGSVSTLKIQRTERGDSAVYLCASSYGAGNTYEQYFGPGTRLTVT.

This clonotype was found once. This chain links TRBV19 with TRBJ2-7, with 10 bases aligning to TRBD1. Trimming took 3 bases from V and 0 from J; bases not matched to a gene: 5. The length of the CDR3 is 16 residues. The germline gives CDR1 LNHDA, CDR2 SQIVND (reference sequence). The CDR3 is CASSMGDRGLSYEQYF. In DNA, the CDR3 is TGTGCCAGTAGTATGGGGGACAGGGGCCTCTCCTACGAGCAGTACTTC.

This clonotype was observed a few times. This chain uses TRBV9 with TRBJ2-3; weak D call: TRBD2 (6 bases). V was trimmed by 0 bases and J by 5 bases, leaving 13 bases between them. Germline V gives CDR1 SGDLS, CDR2 YYNGEE. The CDR3 is made up of 15 amino acids. The DNA of the CDR3 is TGTGCCAGCAGCGTAGGGGCGGTCGGGGGAGATACGCAGTATTTT. Its protein is CASSVGAVGGDTQYF. Drawing the rest from reference TRBV9 and TRBJ2-3, the complete variable domain is DSGVTQTPKHLITATGQRVTLRCSPRSGDLSVYWYQQSLDQGLQFLIQYYNGEERAKGNILERFSAQQFPDLHSELNLSSLELGDSALYFCASSVGAVGGDTQYFGPGTRLTVL.

This clonotype was recorded a few times. The chain recombines TRBV29-1 with TRBJ2-7; D assignment may be TRBD1 or TRBD2 (5 bases each). Trimming pared 7 bases from V and 2 bases from J, leaving 15 bases between. The CDR3 is 13 amino acids. The germline V gene has CDR1 SQVTM and CDR2 ANQGSEA. The CDR3 DNA sequence: TGCAGCGGGGGCCGGGACGAGCCCTACGAGCAGTACTTC. Amino acids: CSGGRDEPYEQYF.

This clonotype was seen ten or more times. The chain uses TRBV6-1 and TRBJ2-7; TRBD2 agrees at 10 bases. V lost 3 bases to trimming and J lost 2 bases; unmatched junction nucleotides: 7. The CDR3 spans 16 residues. In germline, CDR1 is MNHNS, CDR2 SASEGT. CDR3 region: CASSEGTSGDPYEQYF. CDR3 nucleotides: TGTGCCAGCAGTGAGGGAACTAGCGGGGATCCCTACGAGCAGTACTTC.

The chain joins TRBV4-3 to TRBJ2-3, with 10 bases that match TRBD2. CDR3 length equals 15 residues. J gave up 3 bases and V 3 bases, and 3 bases lay outside the gene matches. Germline V lookup: CDR1 LGHNA, CDR2 YSLEER. The DNA of the CDR3 is TGCGCCAGCAGCCAGAGCGGGAGGGTGACAGATACGCAGTATTTT. This translates into CASSQSGRVTDTQYF.

This chain connects TRBV12-5 to TRBJ2-1, with 9 bases aligning to TRBD1. V lost 6 bases, J lost 8 bases, and 8 bases stayed unmatched. Germline loops: CDR1 LGHNT, CDR2 FRNRAP. The CDR3 extends over 14 amino acids. Here the CDR3 reads CASGPGTGLDEQFF. CDR3 bases: TGTGCTAGTGGACCCGGGACAGGGTTAGATGAGCAGTTCTTC.

The chain has TRBV20-1 and TRBJ2-1; TRBD2 matches 7 bases. Germline V gene lookup returns CDR1 DFQATT and CDR2 SNEGSKA (reference sequence). This CDR3 spans 14 amino acids. The V and J ends lost 2 bases and 6 bases, in that order; junction bases with no gene match: 7. CDR3 coding DNA: TGCAGTGCTAGACCGGGACTATGGTCCAATGAGCAGTTCTTC. Translation: CSARPGLWSNEQFF.

The rearrangement uses TRBV28 and TRBJ1-2, with 7 bases that match TRBD1. The V and J ends lost 3 bases and 1 base, in that order; junction bases with no gene match: 2. CDR1 is MDHEN and CDR2 is SYDVKM in the germline V gene. This CDR3 is 14 amino acids long. CDR3 DNA: TGTGCCAGCAGTTTCGACAGGGTTAACTATGGCTACACCTTC. The encoded protein is CASSFDRVNYGYTF.

This clonotype was observed a handful of times. The chain has TRBV3-1 and TRBJ1-4; D might be TRBD1 (5 bases). From germline, CDR1 is LGHDT and CDR2 YNNKEL (reference sequence). The CDR3 spans 12 residues. Trimming left V 4 bases short and J 8 bases short, with 8 bases between. In DNA form, the CDR3 reads TGTGCCAGCAGCCGGGGCTGGGAAAAACTGTTTTTT. This encodes CASSRGWEKLFF.

This clonotype has just a few counts. The chain is built from TRBV3-1 and TRBJ1-1; tentatively, D is TRBD1 (5 bases). The CDR3 runs to 13 residues. The V end was cut by 1 base, the J end by 6 bases, with 9 bases between. Germline values: CDR1 LGHDT, CDR2 YNNKEL (reference sequence). The CDR3 loop is CASSQGRTPEAFF. The CDR3 DNA sequence: TGTGCCAGCAGCCAAGGTAGGACACCTGAAGCTTTCTTT.

The chain has TRBV7-9 and TRBJ1-4; D not resolved. Germline CDR1 reads SEHNR; CDR2 reads FQNEAQ (reference sequence). V dropped 2 bases and J dropped 4 bases, with 5 bases sitting between them. The CDR3 is 13 amino acids. The CDR3 is CASSLPGNEKLFF. The CDR3 nucleotides read TGTGCCAGCAGCTTACCCGGTAATGAAAAACTGTTTTTT. Supplemented by reference TRBV7-9 and TRBJ1-4, the full variable domain reads DTGVSQNPRHKITKRGQNVTFRCDPISEHNRLYWYRQTLGQGPEFLTYFQNEAQLEKSRLLSDRFSAERPKGSFSTLEIQRTEQGDSAMYLCASSLPGNEKLFFGSGTQLSVL.

The chain is built from TRBV20-1 and TRBJ2-1; D call uncertain. Trimming left V 5 bases short and J 9 bases short, with 11 bases between. CDR1 and CDR2 from the germline V gene are DFQATT and SNEGSKA (reference sequence). The CDR3 sequence is 11 residues long. The CDR3 reads CSAERLGEQFF. The CDR3 coding sequence is TGCAGTGCTGAGAGGCTGGGTGAGCAGTTCTTC.

This clonotype occurred many times. The CDR3 DNA reads TGTGCCAGCAGCTTGGGACACTCAATGAACACTGAAGCTTTCTTT. Amino acids: CASSLGHSMNTEAFF. The genes are TRBV5-5 and TRBJ1-1; the D is unclear. This CDR3 comprises 15 residues. Germline lookup yields CDR1 SGHKS and CDR2 YYEKEE (reference sequence). V lost 0 bases and J 0 bases, leaving 9 bases between the germline ends.

This clonotype turned up a few times. This chain connects TRBV7-8 to TRBJ1-6; 8 bases agree with TRBD1. The ends lost 3 bases at V and 2 bases at J; junction bases unmatched: 0. The CDR3 runs to 15 residues. Germline V gene data show CDR1 as SGHVS and CDR2 as FQNEAQ. The CDR3 DNA sequence: TGTGCCAGCAGCTTGGACAGGGCCTATAATTCACCCCTCCACTTT. Amino acids: CASSLDRAYNSPLHF.

This clonotype was found a few times. The V call is TRBV6-1, the J call TRBJ2-3; 11 positions match TRBD2. Losses at the gene ends were 4 bases for V and 9 bases for J; bases not matched to a gene: 6. This CDR3 comprises 14 residues. Germline V gene lookup returns CDR1 MNHNS and CDR2 SASEGT. The DNA of the CDR3 is TGTGCCAGCAGTGCACTAGCGGGGGTAGGAACGCAGTATTTT. Encoded protein: CASSALAGVGTQYF.

This chain uses TRBV6-1 with TRBJ2-1; D is unclear. Germline CDR1 is MNHNS and CDR2 is SASEGT. This CDR3 has 13 residues. The ends were cut back, 6 bases at V and 0 bases at J, with 6 bases in the middle. The CDR3 DNA is TGTGCCAGCAGCGAGATCTCCTACAATGAGCAGTTCTTC. Translated: CASSEISYNEQFF.

V is TRBV30 and J is TRBJ2-7; TRBD2 might be the D (5 bases). The CDR3 runs 13 residues. From germline, CDR1 is GTSNPN and CDR2 SVGIG (reference sequence). V lost 2 bases and J 3 bases, leaving 11 bases between the germline ends. CDR3 coding DNA: TGTGCCTGGAGTAAGGCCGCGGGCTACGAGCAGTACTTC. The encoded protein is CAWSKAAGYEQYF.

This rearrangement joins TRBV29-1 to TRBJ2-1; the match to TRBD2 covers 9 bases. Losses at the gene ends were 2 bases for V and 1 base for J; bases not matched to a gene: 0. CDR3 length equals 14 residues. Per germline, CDR1 SQVTM and CDR2 ANQGSEA. The CDR3 here is CSVELAGSYNEQFF. CDR3 in DNA: TGCAGCGTTGAACTAGCGGGGTCCTACAATGAGCAGTTCTTC.

The chain links TRBV7-2 to TRBJ1-4, with no clear D. Between the trimmed V and J ends, which lost 5 bases and 3 bases, there was a span of 10 bases. This CDR3 spans 14 amino acids. From germline, CDR1 is SGHTA and CDR2 FQGNSA. The CDR3 loop reads CASSPKGSNEKLFF. The CDR3 DNA is TGTGCCAGCAGCCCGAAGGGATCTAATGAAAAACTGTTTTTT.

This clonotype was detected only a few times. The chain uses TRBV7-2 and TRBJ2-3; perhaps TRBD2 as D (6 bases). V shed 4 bases and J shed 5 bases, with 10 bases lying between them. The V gene's germline CDR1 is SGHTA and CDR2 FQGNSA. The CDR3 runs 13 residues. The CDR3 bases are TGTGCCAGCAGCTCCTTGGGAGGAGATACGCAGTATTTT. Its translation: CASSSLGGDTQYF.

The chain uses TRBV7-2 and TRBJ1-2, with 8 bases that match TRBD1. Losses at the gene ends were 1 base for V and 7 bases for J; bases not matched to a gene: 8. CDR1 and CDR2 from the germline V gene are SGHTA and FQGNSA. The CDR3 is 15 residues long. The CDR3 DNA reads TGTGCCAGCAGCTTAGGTACCGGCCAGGGGGCTGGCTACACCTTC. Protein product: CASSLGTGQGAGYTF.

The rearrangement joins TRBV11-2 to TRBJ1-6; D may be TRBD1 (5 bases). This CDR3 has 15 residues. V shed 2 bases and J shed 10 bases, with 15 bases lying between them. Looked up from germline, CDR1 is SGHAT and CDR2 is FQNNGV. The CDR3 loop reads CASSLSGDFGSPLHF. The CDR3 DNA is TGTGCCAGCAGCTTATCGGGGGATTTTGGGTCACCCCTCCACTTT.